This T cell receptor (beta chain) was retrieved from a study of vaccination effects on CD4 cells after COVID-19. Regarding the study as a whole: Clones induced by infection and by vaccine showed marked clonal contraction late after vaccination.

Sequencing in the ViraFEST assay came after antigen-specific CD4+ T cells had been expanded with viral peptide pools, which were used to stimulate PBMC. Culturing for roughly 9 days preceded CD4+ T cell isolation. Vaccinated recipients, who were negative for nucleocapsid antibodies, had no history of SARS-CoV-2 infection. PBMC cultures contained two million cells per well, approximately 9.2 IU/ml IL-2 and around 9.6 ug/ml peptides. Sequencing used immunoSEQ multiplex PCR; TCRdb keeps in-frame clones, though not all of them. The sample consists of 67,000 or so clones, over 65% of them appearing once. Notes on this clone: Its target is unknown.

Germline CDR1 and CDR2: LGHNA and YSLEER. Unmatched junction bases numbered 6, after V lost 4 bases and J lost 5 bases. CDR3 length: 15 residues. This TCR was sampled from a human donor who received a COVID-19 vaccine. The chain links TRBV4-3 to TRBJ2-5; 11 nucleotides align to TRBD2. The sequencing here drew on CD4+ T cells from PBMCs cultured with HCoV-OC43 spike peptides, taken before COVID-19 vaccination. Sample subset: HCoV-OC43 spike overlapping peptide pool stimulation. In DNA form, the CDR3 reads TGCGCCAGCAGCCCAGGCCTAGCGGGGGGTGAGACCCAGTACTTC. Protein sequence: CASSPGLAGGETQYF.